This TCR beta chain was retrieved from a study of cytomegalovirus exposure and HLA in healthy donors. Study at large: Of some 360 genotyped donors, about 81% clustered with self-reported Caucasian donors.

With 60 Vbeta and 13 Jbeta primers, the PCR was carried out. Only in-frame clones appear in the TCRdb table, and some are missing; sequencing was by immunoSEQ multiplex PCR. The sample yields about 150,000 clones, about 88% seen once. General study results and limits: It was reportedly the case that the classifier diagnosed cytomegalovirus status with high specificity and sensitivity. In a later analysis, approximately 15,000 TCR beta sequences were associated with HLA alleles at 0.05 false discovery rate. Roughly uniform depth of sequencing across donors was assumed in presence/absence analyses.

In the case of this clone: Its antigen is not known.

The receptor was isolated from a man under 40 in good health and CMV-seropositive. Source material: PBMCs.

The CDR3 reads CASTDTSHANTGELFF. In DNA form, the CDR3 reads TGCGCCAGCACAGACACTTCCCACGCGAACACCGGGGAGCTGTTTTTT. The V gene is TRBV10-2, the J gene TRBJ2-2; the D is unclear. This CDR3 spans 16 amino acids. The germline V gene encodes CDR1 WSHSY and CDR2 SAAADI. Trimming took 7 bases from V and 0 from J, leaving 15 bases between them.